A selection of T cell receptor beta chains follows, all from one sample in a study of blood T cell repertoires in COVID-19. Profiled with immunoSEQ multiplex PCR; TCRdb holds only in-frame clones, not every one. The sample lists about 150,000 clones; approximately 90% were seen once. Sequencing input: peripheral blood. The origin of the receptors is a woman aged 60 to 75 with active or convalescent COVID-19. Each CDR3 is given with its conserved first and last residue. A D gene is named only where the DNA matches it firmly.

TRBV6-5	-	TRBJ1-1	TGTGCCAGCACCCACGAGGCGGCTGCGAACACTGAAGCTTTCTTT	CASTHEAAANTEAFF
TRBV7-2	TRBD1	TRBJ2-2	TGTGCCAGCAGCTACGGGACAGGGGTCACCGGGGAGCTGTTTTTT	CASSYGTGVTGELFF
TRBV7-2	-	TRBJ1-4	TGTGCCACCACCGCGGGGAGGGATGGGGAAAAACTGTTTTTT	CATTAGRDGEKLFF
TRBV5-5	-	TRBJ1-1	TGTGCCAGCAGCTTTGATGAGGGAGGGAACACTGAAGCTTTCTTT	CASSFDEGGNTEAFF
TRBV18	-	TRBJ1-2	TGTGCCAGCTCACACAGGGAGGGCAACTATGGCTACACCTTC	CASSHREGNYGYTF
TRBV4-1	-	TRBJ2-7	TGCGCCAGTTCGGACAGTCCCTACGAGCAGTACTTC	CASSDSPYEQYF
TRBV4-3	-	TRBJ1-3	TGCGCCAGCAGCCAAGATAACAGGGAAGACACCATATATTTT	CASSQDNREDTIYF
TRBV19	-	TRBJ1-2	TGTGCCAGTAGTAAAGAGGCGGGGGGATATGGCTACACCTTC	CASSKEAGGYGYTF
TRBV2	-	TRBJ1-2	TGTGCCAGCATGAGAGACAGCTATGGCTACACCTTC	CASMRDSYGYTF
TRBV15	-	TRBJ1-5	TGTGCCACCAGCAGAGCAGGGGTAAGACAGCCCCAGCATTTT	CATSRAGVRQPQHF
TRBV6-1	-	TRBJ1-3	TGTGCCAGCAGTGAAGATGAGTTTCTGGGAAACACCATATATTTT	CASSEDEFLGNTIYF
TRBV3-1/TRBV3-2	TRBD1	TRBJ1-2	TGTGCCAGCAGCCATTTAAGTCAGACAGGGGAAAAGCTCTATGGCTACACCTTC	CASSHLSQTGEKLYGYTF